The present entry profiles one T cell receptor beta chain with its context. The antigen is unknown. These data are taken from a study of T cell responses to AZD1222 COVID-19 vaccine. Points from the study as a whole: Donors skewed white British and female; clonal diversity was possibly underestimated. Unmutated regions of variants are reportedly targeted by nearly half of spike-specific TCRs. Repertoires were obtained solely post-peak T cell response.

Researchers grouped second doses given at about 4 or about 12 weeks into one pool. The V end lost 0 bases, the J end lost 4 bases, and 7 bases lay between the germline ends. The CDR3 spans 14 residues. Germline CDR1 is LGHDT and CDR2 is YNNKEL (reference sequence). Produced via immunoSEQ multiplex PCR; TCRdb's table is partial and in-frame only. The top ten hold around 8.6% of the sample, which has 95,000 to 110,000 clones, around 92% seen once. The gene calls are TRBV3-1 (or the pseudogene TRBV3-2) and TRBJ1-5; D not certain. Material: peripheral blood, obtained 28 days after the second AZD1222 dose. The clonotype was recovered from an adult who received the AZD1222 COVID-19 vaccine. The CDR3 reads CASSQDWGNQPQHF. In DNA form, the CDR3 reads TGTGCCAGCAGCCAAGATTGGGGAAATCAGCCCCAGCATTTT.